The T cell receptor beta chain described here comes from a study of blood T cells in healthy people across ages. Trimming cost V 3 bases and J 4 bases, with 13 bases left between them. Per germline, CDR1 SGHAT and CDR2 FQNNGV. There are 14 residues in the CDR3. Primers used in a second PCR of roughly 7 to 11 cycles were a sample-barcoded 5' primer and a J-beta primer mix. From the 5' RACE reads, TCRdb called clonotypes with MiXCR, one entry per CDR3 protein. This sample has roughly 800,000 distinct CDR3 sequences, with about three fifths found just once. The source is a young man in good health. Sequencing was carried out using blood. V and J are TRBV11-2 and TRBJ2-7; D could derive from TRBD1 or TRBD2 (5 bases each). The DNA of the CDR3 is TGTGCCAGCAGCTTTTCTGCAGGGACGTACGAGCAGTACTTC. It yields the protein CASSFSAGTYEQYF. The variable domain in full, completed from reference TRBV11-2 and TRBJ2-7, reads EAGVAQSPRYKIIEKRQSVAFWCNPISGHATLYWYQQILGQGPKLLIQFQNNGVVDDSQLPKDRFSAERLKGVDSTLKIQPAKLEDSAVYLCASSFSAGTYEQYFGPGTRLTVT.